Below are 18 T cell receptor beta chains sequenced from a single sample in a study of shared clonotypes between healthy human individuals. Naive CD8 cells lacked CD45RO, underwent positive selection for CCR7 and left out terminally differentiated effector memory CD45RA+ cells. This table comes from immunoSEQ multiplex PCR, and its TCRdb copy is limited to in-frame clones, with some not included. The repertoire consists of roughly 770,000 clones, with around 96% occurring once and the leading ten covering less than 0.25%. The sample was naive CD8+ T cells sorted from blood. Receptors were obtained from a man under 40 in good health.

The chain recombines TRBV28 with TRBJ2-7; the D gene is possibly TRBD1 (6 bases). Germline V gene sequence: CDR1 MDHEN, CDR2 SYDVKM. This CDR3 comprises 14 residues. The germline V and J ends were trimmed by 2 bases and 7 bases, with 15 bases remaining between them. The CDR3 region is CASSLMPGVGEQYF. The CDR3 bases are TGTGCCAGCAGTTTAATGCCAGGGGTTGGTGAGCAGTACTTC.

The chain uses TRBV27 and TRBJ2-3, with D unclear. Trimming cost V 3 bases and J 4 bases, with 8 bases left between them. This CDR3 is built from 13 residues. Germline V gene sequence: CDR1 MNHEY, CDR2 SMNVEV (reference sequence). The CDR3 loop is CASSFFSADTQYF. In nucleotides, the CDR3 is TGTGCCAGCAGTTTTTTCTCGGCAGATACGCAGTATTTT.

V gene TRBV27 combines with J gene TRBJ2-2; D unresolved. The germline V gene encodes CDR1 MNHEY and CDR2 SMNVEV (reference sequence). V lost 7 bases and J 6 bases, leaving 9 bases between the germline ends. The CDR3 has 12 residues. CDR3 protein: CASTNKAGELFF. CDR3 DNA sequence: TGTGCCAGCACCAATAAGGCCGGGGAGCTGTTTTTT.

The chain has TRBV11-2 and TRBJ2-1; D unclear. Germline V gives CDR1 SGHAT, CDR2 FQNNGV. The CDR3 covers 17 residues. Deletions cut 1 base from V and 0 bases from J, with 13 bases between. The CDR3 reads CASSLGGGMSSYNEQFF. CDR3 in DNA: TGTGCCAGCAGCTTAGGAGGTGGCATGAGCTCCTACAATGAGCAGTTCTTC.

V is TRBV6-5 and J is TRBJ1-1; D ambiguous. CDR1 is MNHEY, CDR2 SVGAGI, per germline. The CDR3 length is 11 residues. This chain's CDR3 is CASLAGNEAFF. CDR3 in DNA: TGTGCTAGCTTAGCGGGGAATGAAGCTTTCTTT.

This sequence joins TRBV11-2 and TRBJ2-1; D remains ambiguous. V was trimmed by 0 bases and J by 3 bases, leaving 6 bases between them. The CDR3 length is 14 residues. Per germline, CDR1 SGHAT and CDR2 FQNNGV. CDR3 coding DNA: TGTGCCAGCAGCTTAGATCCCCTCTACAATGAGCAGTTCTTC. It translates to CASSLDPLYNEQFF.

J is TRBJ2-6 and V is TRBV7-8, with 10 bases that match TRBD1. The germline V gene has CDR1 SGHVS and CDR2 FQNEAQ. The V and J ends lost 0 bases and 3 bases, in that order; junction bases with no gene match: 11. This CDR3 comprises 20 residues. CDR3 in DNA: TGTGCCAGCAGCTTAGCAGCGACCATGACAGGGGGCTTTGGGGCCAACGTCCTGACTTTC. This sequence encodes CASSLAATMTGGFGANVLTF.

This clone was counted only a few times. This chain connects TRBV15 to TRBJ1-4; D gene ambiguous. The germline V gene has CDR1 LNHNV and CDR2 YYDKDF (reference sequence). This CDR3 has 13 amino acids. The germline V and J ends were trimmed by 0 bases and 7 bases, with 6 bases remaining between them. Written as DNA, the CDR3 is TGTGCCACCAGCAGAGAATCGGTTGAAAAACTGTTTTTT. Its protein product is CATSRESVEKLFF.

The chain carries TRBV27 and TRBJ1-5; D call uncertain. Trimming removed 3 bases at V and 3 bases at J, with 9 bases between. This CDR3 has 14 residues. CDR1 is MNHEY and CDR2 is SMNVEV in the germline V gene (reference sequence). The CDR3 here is CASSLSPNNQPQHF. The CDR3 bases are TGTGCCAGCAGTTTGTCCCCTAACAATCAGCCCCAGCATTTT.

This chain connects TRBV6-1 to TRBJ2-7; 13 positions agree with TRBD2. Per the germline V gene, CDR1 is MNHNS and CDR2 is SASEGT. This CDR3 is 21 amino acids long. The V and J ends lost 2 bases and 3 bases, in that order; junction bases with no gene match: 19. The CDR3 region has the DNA TGTGCCAGCAGTGAATTTGTGACCGAGGGGACTAGCGGGATCGGGAACTACGAGCAGTACTTC. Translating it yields CASSEFVTEGTSGIGNYEQYF.

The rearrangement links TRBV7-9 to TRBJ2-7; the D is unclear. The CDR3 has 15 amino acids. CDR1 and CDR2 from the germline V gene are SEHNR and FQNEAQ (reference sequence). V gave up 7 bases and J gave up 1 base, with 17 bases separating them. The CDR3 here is CASTGDLGLSYEQYF. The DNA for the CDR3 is TGTGCCAGCACCGGCGATCTGGGCCTTTCCTACGAGCAGTACTTC.

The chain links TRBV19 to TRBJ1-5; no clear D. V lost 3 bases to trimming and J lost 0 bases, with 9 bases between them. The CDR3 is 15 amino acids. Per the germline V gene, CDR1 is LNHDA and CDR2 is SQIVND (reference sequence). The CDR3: CASSISGLSNQPQHF. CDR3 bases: TGTGCCAGTAGTATTTCCGGGCTTAGCAATCAGCCCCAGCATTTT. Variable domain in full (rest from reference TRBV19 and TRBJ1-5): DGGITQSPKYLFRKEGQNVTLSCEQNLNHDAMYWYRQDPGQGLRLIYYSQIVNDFQKGDIAEGYSVSREKKESFPLTVTSAQKNPTAFYLCASSISGLSNQPQHFGDGTRLSIL.

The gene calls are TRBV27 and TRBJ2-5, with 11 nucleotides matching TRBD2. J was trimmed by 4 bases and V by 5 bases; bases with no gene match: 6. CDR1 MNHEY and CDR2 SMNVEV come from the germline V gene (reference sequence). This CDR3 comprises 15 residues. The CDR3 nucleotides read TGTGCCAGCAGTCCCCTAGCGGGAGGCGGAGAGACCCAGTACTTC. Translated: CASSPLAGGGETQYF.

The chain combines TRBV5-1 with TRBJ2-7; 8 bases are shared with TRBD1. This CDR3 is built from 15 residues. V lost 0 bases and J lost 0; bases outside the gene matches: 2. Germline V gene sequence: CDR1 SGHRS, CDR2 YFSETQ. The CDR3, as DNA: TGCGCCAGCAGCTTGGTGACAGGGGCCTCCTACGAGCAGTACTTC. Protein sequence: CASSLVTGASYEQYF.

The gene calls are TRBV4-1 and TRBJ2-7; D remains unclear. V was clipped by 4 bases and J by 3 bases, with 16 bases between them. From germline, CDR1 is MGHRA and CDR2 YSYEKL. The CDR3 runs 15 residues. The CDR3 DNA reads TGCGCCAGCAGCCTAAAAGTCCGGTCGGACTACGAGCAGTACTTC. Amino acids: CASSLKVRSDYEQYF.

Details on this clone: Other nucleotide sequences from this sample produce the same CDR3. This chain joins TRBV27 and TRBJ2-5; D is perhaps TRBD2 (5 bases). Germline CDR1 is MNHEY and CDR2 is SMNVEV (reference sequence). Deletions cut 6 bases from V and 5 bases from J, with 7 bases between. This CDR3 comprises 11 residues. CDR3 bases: TGTGCCAGCAGCCGCGGGGAGACCCAGTACTTC. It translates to CASSRGETQYF.

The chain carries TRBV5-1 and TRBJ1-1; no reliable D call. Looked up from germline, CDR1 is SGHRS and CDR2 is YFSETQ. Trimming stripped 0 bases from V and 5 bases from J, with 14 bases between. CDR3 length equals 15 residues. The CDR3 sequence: CASSLDFGVGTEAFF. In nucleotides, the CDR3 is TGCGCCAGCAGCTTGGACTTCGGGGTCGGTACTGAAGCTTTCTTT.

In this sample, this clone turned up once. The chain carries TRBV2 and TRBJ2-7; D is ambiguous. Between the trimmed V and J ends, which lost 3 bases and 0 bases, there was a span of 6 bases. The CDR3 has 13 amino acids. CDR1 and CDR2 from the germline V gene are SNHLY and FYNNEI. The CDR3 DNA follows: TGTGCCAGCAGTGACACAATCTCCTACGAGCAGTACTTC. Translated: CASSDTISYEQYF.